Each of the 6 T cell receptor beta chains below was sequenced from the same sample in a study of blood T cell repertoires in COVID-19 (TCRdb year 2020). Libraries were made using the immunoSEQ multiplex PCR assay. This is the immuneACCESS table as TCRdb keeps it, with only in-frame sequences that have V and J called. A part of the clones is gone; compared with another copy, unresolved V genes explain less than half, and the rest is unexplained. The sample includes over 200,000 clones, with about 85% observed a single time. Jointly, the top ten make up around a sixth of the sample. The material sequenced was peripheral blood. The receptor set was obtained from an elderly woman with active or convalescent COVID-19.

The rearrangement joins TRBV7-2 to TRBJ2-5; a possible D gene is TRBD2 (6 bases). Between the trimmed V and J ends, which lost 5 bases and 7 bases, there was a span of 23 bases. CDR1 and CDR2 from the germline V gene are SGHTA and FQGNSA. The CDR3 has 16 residues. The DNA for the CDR3 is TGTGCCAGCAGCCAGGAGGGTGGCCCCTCGGGTGGGACCCAGTACTTC. It yields the protein CASSQEGGPSGGTQYF.

This clone was detected once. The chain employs TRBV10-3 and TRBJ1-1; TRBD1 matches at 8 bases. Germline assignment: CDR1 ENHRY and CDR2 SYGVKD. J was trimmed by 3 bases and V by 7 bases; bases with no gene match: 7. This CDR3 contains 14 residues. The CDR3 bases are TGTGCCATCAATTCCGGACAGGGACACACTGAAGCTTTCTTT. Its translation: CAINSGQGHTEAFF.

V and J are TRBV28 and TRBJ1-2; D might be TRBD1 (6 bases). This CDR3 comprises 13 residues. Germline V CDR1 and CDR2: MDHEN, SYDVKM. V was trimmed by 5 bases and J by 8 bases, leaving 15 bases between them. DNA for the CDR3: TGTGCCAGCAGTCAAGGGGGTTCTCTGGGCTACACCTTC. This gives the protein CASSQGGSLGYTF.

The rearrangement uses TRBV28 and TRBJ1-2; 7 positions match TRBD1. Germline V gene data show CDR1 as MDHEN and CDR2 as SYDVKM. J lost 4 bases, V lost 6 bases, and 8 bases had no gene match. The CDR3 is made up of 14 amino acids. CDR3: CASSQQGMGYGYTF. The CDR3 DNA is TGTGCCAGCAGCCAACAGGGGATGGGCTATGGCTACACCTTC.

V and J are TRBV6-5 and TRBJ2-1; tentatively, D is TRBD1 (6 bases). Trimming shortened V by 6 bases and J by 7 bases, and 13 bases separated the two germline ends. This CDR3 is 13 amino acids long. Germline V gene sequence: CDR1 MNHEY, CDR2 SVGAGI. This CDR3 reads CASRTGRLNEQFF. In DNA form, the CDR3 reads TGTGCCAGCAGGACAGGACGGCTGAATGAGCAGTTCTTC.

The rearrangement links TRBV7-8 to TRBJ2-3, with 8 bases fitting TRBD2. Trimming took 7 bases from V and 3 from J; bases not matched to a gene: 12. The CDR3 consists of 16 residues. Per germline, CDR1 SGHVS and CDR2 FQNEAQ. CDR3 sequence (DNA): TGTGCCAGCACCTATCGCCCCGGGAGGGCGACAGATACGCAGTATTTT. Its protein is CASTYRPGRATDTQYF.